Reported below is one T cell receptor beta chain. Its antigen is undetermined. Within the sample, other DNA sequences also encode this same CDR3. The J segment lost 7 bases and the V segment lost 2 bases, leaving 1 base of the junction unmatched. CDR3 length: 13 residues. Germline assignment: CDR1 KGHSH and CDR2 LQKENI. The data were obtained in a study of cytomegalovirus exposure and HLA in healthy donors. Points from the study as a whole: CMV serostatus was the only recorded immune exposure for donors. The authors assumed roughly uniform sequencing depth across donors for presence/absence analyses.

Primers included in the PCR were 60 Vbeta and 13 Jbeta primers. TCRdb keeps only in-frame clones here, not all; method: immunoSEQ multiplex PCR. The table lists some 130,000 clones, about 80% of them singletons. Sequenced material: PBMCs. This chain joins TRBV18 and TRBJ1-4, with 7 bases aligning to TRBD1. The sequence derives from a man aged 30 to 39 in good health. CDR3 loop: CASSPDRAEKLFF. The DNA for the CDR3 is TGTGCCAGCTCACCAGACAGGGCTGAAAAACTGTTTTTT.